These 30 T cell receptor beta chains share one sample of origin, sequenced in a study of shared clonotypes between healthy human individuals. Profiled with immunoSEQ multiplex PCR; TCRdb holds only in-frame clones, not every one. The sample holds about 2.4 million clones; more than 80% are singletons and the top ten take 0.14%. What was sequenced was naive CD4+ T cells sorted from blood. Subset denoted: CD45RA+ positively selected. These receptors were taken from a man between 18 and 29 years old in good health.

The rearrangement joins TRBV27 to TRBJ2-4, with TRBD1 as a possible D gene (6 bases). The CDR3 totals 14 residues. The ends were cut back, 2 bases at V and 3 bases at J, with 8 bases in the middle. The germline CDR1 and CDR2 sequences are MNHEY and SMNVEV (reference sequence). In DNA form, the CDR3 reads TGTGCCAGCAGTTTAGCAGGGGTCAAAAACATTCAGTACTTC. Translation: CASSLAGVKNIQYF.

On this clone itself: The identical CDR3 is also encoded by other nucleotide sequences in the sample. The rearrangement uses TRBV18 and TRBJ2-3, with TRBD1 identical over 11 bases. CDR3 size: 14 residues. Losses at the gene ends were 2 bases for V and 6 bases for J; bases not matched to a gene: 1. Looked up from germline, CDR1 is KGHSH and CDR2 is LQKENI. The CDR3 DNA is TGTGCCAGCTCACCAGGACAGGGGGCTGATACGCAGTATTTT. Its translation: CASSPGQGADTQYF.

J is TRBJ2-1 and V is TRBV2; 11 bases map to TRBD2. Germline V gene data show CDR1 as SNHLY and CDR2 as FYNNEI. The trim removed 10 bases at V and 7 bases at J, leaving 6 bases unmatched. This CDR3 comprises 13 residues. The CDR3 reads CAISGGVLNEQFF. The CDR3 nucleotides read TGTGCCATTAGCGGGGGGGTTTTGAATGAGCAGTTCTTC.

The chain employs TRBV28 and TRBJ1-4; a possible D gene is TRBD1 (5 bases). The CDR3 spans 15 residues. CDR1 and CDR2 (germline): MDHEN, SYDVKM. Trimming removed 5 bases from V and 8 bases from J, with 18 bases in between. In DNA, the CDR3 is TGTGCCAGCAGTCCAAGGATCCAGGGAACGGAAAAACTGTTTTTT. Amino acids: CASSPRIQGTEKLFF.

Here the CDR3 DNA reads TGTGCCAGCAGCTTAGTTCGGGAGGCCTCCTACGAGCAGTACTTC. It encodes CASSLVREASYEQYF. The genes are TRBV7-2 and TRBJ2-7, with 7 bases identical to TRBD2. The CDR3 is made up of 15 amino acids. Trimming at V came to 1 base and at J to 0 bases, leaving 3 bases not matched to a gene. Germline V gene lookup returns CDR1 SGHTA and CDR2 FQGNSA.

This clone has just one count. This chain connects TRBV6-1 to TRBJ1-3, with a tentative D call TRBD1 (6 bases). The germline CDR1 and CDR2 sequences are MNHNS and SASEGT. The V end lost 5 bases, the J end lost 2 bases, and 13 bases lay between the germline ends. The CDR3 covers 15 residues. This CDR3 reads CASSTGIITGNTIYF. In DNA, the CDR3 is TGTGCCAGCAGTACAGGGATAATTACTGGAAACACCATATATTTT.

The V gene is TRBV19, the J gene TRBJ1-4, with a tentative D call TRBD1 (6 bases). Germline V gene lookup returns CDR1 LNHDA and CDR2 SQIVND (reference sequence). V was pared by 6 bases and J by 8 bases, with 13 bases between. The CDR3 covers 13 residues. The CDR3 sequence is CASRNRVEEKLFF. DNA of the CDR3: TGTGCCAGTAGGAACAGGGTGGAAGAAAAACTGTTTTTT.

The chain recombines TRBV18 with TRBJ2-2; a possible D gene is TRBD1 (6 bases). Trimming stripped 4 bases from V and 4 bases from J, with 10 bases between. The germline V gene encodes CDR1 KGHSH and CDR2 LQKENI. The CDR3 consists of 14 residues. For the CDR3, the DNA is TGTGCCAGCTCACTTGACAGGAGCACCGGGGAGCTGTTTTTT. Protein sequence: CASSLDRSTGELFF.

J is TRBJ2-1 and V is TRBV10-3; the D gene could be TRBD1 or TRBD2 (5 bases each). The length of the CDR3 is 15 residues. V was clipped by 10 bases and J by 9 bases, with 25 bases between them. The germline CDR1 and CDR2 sequences are ENHRY and SYGVKD. The CDR3 reads CATSRSGTGTGEQFF. CDR3 DNA sequence: TGTGCCACCTCAAGATCCGGGACCGGTACCGGTGAGCAGTTCTTC.

J is TRBJ2-3 and V is TRBV7-2; 7 nucleotides align to TRBD2. The CDR3 is 14 residues long. J gave up 3 bases and V 5 bases, and 5 bases lay outside the gene matches. Germline V lookup: CDR1 SGHTA, CDR2 FQGNSA. The CDR3 nucleotides read TGTGCCAGCAGCGACGGACTAGGGACAGATACGCAGTATTTT. This encodes CASSDGLGTDTQYF.

CDR3 nucleotide sequence: TGTGCCAGTACAACAGGGGGCAACGAGCAGTACTTC. Protein: CASTTGGNEQYF. J is TRBJ2-7 and V is TRBV19; TRBD1 agrees at 9 bases. Looked up from germline, CDR1 is LNHDA and CDR2 is SQIVND (reference sequence). J was trimmed by 5 bases and V by 7 bases; bases with no gene match: 3. The CDR3 totals 12 residues.

This chain joins TRBV30 and TRBJ1-1, with D uncertain. Germline V gene lookup returns CDR1 GTSNPN and CDR2 SVGIG (reference sequence). The length of the CDR3 is 11 residues. Trimming cost V 4 bases and J 1 base, with 4 bases left between them. CDR3 protein: CAWMWNTEAFF. The CDR3 bases are TGTGCCTGGATGTGGAACACTGAAGCTTTCTTT.

This rearrangement joins TRBV28 to TRBJ1-1; D remains unclear. The CDR3 covers 14 residues. Germline V gene sequence: CDR1 MDHEN, CDR2 SYDVKM. Between the trimmed V and J ends, which lost 5 bases and 0 bases, there was a span of 10 bases. CDR3 in DNA: TGTGCCAGCAGTCAGAAGGTAGTGAACACTGAAGCTTTCTTT. Translation: CASSQKVVNTEAFF.

V and J are TRBV27 and TRBJ2-5; D ambiguous. The CDR3 length is 17 residues. Germline assignment: CDR1 MNHEY and CDR2 SMNVEV (reference sequence). Trimming removed 4 bases at V and 2 bases at J, with 20 bases between. CDR3 in DNA: TGTGCCAGCAGTTCCTCCACCGGAAGCAGGCGACAAGAGACCCAGTACTTC. Translating it yields CASSSSTGSRRQETQYF.

The V and J genes are TRBV5-1 and TRBJ2-3; 13 bases match TRBD2. Trimming took 4 bases from V and 7 from J; bases not matched to a gene: 9. The V gene's germline CDR1 is SGHRS and CDR2 YFSETQ. The CDR3 runs to 16 residues. The CDR3 protein is CASSITSGRAGNTQYF. The CDR3 DNA follows: TGCGCCAGCAGCATCACTAGCGGGAGGGCCGGGAATACGCAGTATTTT. The full variable domain, its missing parts supplied by reference TRBV5-1 and TRBJ2-3, is KAGVTQTPRYLIKTRGQQVTLSCSPISGHRSVSWYQQTPGQGLQFLFEYFSETQRNKGNFPGRFSGRQFSNSRSEMNVSTLELGDSALYLCASSITSGRAGNTQYFGPGTRLTVL.

CDR3 nucleotides: TGTGCCAGTATCGGGACTCCCCAAGAGACCCAGTACTTC. This codes for CASIGTPQETQYF. The rearrangement uses TRBV18 and TRBJ2-5; a possible D gene is TRBD2 (6 bases). This CDR3 is built from 13 residues. Germline V gene lookup returns CDR1 KGHSH and CDR2 LQKENI. The germline V and J ends were trimmed by 9 bases and 1 base, with 12 bases remaining between them.

The rearrangement links TRBV5-1 to TRBJ2-3; 13 bases align to TRBD2. In germline, CDR1 is SGHRS, CDR2 YFSETQ. The V gene end was trimmed by 3 bases and the J gene end by 4 bases; junction bases not matched to a gene: 8. The CDR3 totals 17 residues. CDR3 amino acids: CASSSSPGTSGADTQYF. The CDR3 nucleotides read TGCGCCAGCAGCTCATCTCCCGGGACTAGCGGGGCAGATACGCAGTATTTT.

The genes are TRBV2 and TRBJ2-5, with no clear D. The germline V gene encodes CDR1 SNHLY and CDR2 FYNNEI. The CDR3 totals 13 residues. The ends were cut back, 5 bases at V and 4 bases at J, with 11 bases in the middle. In nucleotides, the CDR3 is TGTGCCAGCAGTTCCGACAATCGAGAGACCCAGTACTTC. Translation gives CASSSDNRETQYF.

V usage is TRBV19 and J usage is TRBJ2-1, with a possible D match to TRBD1 (6 bases). The CDR3 is 13 residues long. Germline values: CDR1 LNHDA, CDR2 SQIVND (reference sequence). V lost 4 bases and J 9 bases, leaving 13 bases between the germline ends. CDR3 nucleotide sequence: TGTGCCAGTAGTACCTTCACAGGGACTGAGCAGTTCTTC. Its translation is CASSTFTGTEQFF.

This chain links TRBV11-2 with TRBJ1-5; the D gene is possibly TRBD1 (6 bases). V was pared by 1 base and J by 5 bases, with 12 bases between. The CDR3 is 15 amino acids. In germline, CDR1 is SGHAT, CDR2 FQNNGV. In nucleotides, the CDR3 is TGTGCCAGCAGCTTAGGATGGGGGCCCCATCAGCCCCAGCATTTT. Its protein product is CASSLGWGPHQPQHF. Combining the CDR3 with reference TRBV11-2 and TRBJ1-5 gives the whole variable domain EAGVAQSPRYKIIEKRQSVAFWCNPISGHATLYWYQQILGQGPKLLIQFQNNGVVDDSQLPKDRFSAERLKGVDSTLKIQPAKLEDSAVYLCASSLGWGPHQPQHFGDGTRLSIL.

The V gene is TRBV6-1, the J gene TRBJ2-1, with 8 bases matching TRBD2. After removal of 10 bases from V and 1 base from J, the junction contained 6 bases not matched to a gene. This CDR3 is 14 amino acids long. Germline V CDR1 and CDR2: MNHNS, SASEGT. The CDR3 bases are TGTGCCACCCTAGCGGGTCCATCCTACAATGAGCAGTTCTTC. As protein: CATLAGPSYNEQFF.

Only one count was recorded for this clone. This chain links TRBV27 with TRBJ2-7; 9 bases are shared with TRBD1. The CDR3 sequence is 14 residues long. Germline loops: CDR1 MNHEY, CDR2 SMNVEV (reference sequence). Losses at the gene ends were 4 bases for V and 6 bases for J; bases not matched to a gene: 7. In DNA, the CDR3 is TGTGCCAGCAGTTCCCGGGACAGGGTCGGCGAGCAGTACTTC. This codes for CASSSRDRVGEQYF.

The chain joins TRBV13 to TRBJ2-2; D is unclear. Trimming pared 5 bases from V and 2 bases from J, leaving 3 bases between. The germline gives CDR1 PRHDT, CDR2 FYEKMQ (reference sequence). The CDR3 length is 12 residues. CDR3 sequence (DNA): TGTGCCAGCAGCGGCAACACCGGGGAGCTGTTTTTT. Its translation is CASSGNTGELFF.

V and J are TRBV5-1 and TRBJ1-1, with D hard to call. This CDR3 contains 13 residues. Germline-derived CDR1 and CDR2 are SGHRS and YFSETQ. V lost 2 bases and J 7 bases, leaving 12 bases between the germline ends. The CDR3 coding sequence is TGCGCCAGCAGCTTACAAGAGGGTGTTGAAGCTTTCTTT. It encodes CASSLQEGVEAFF.

This chain connects TRBV10-3 to TRBJ2-3; D unclear. CDR1 is ENHRY, CDR2 SYGVKD, per germline. V lost 6 bases and J 3 bases, leaving 4 bases between the germline ends. The CDR3 totals 11 residues. CDR3 in amino acids: CAIRMTDTQYF. The CDR3 region has the DNA TGTGCCATCAGAATGACAGATACGCAGTATTTT.

This clone is a singleton in its sample. The V and J genes are TRBV5-4 and TRBJ1-2; 10 bases are a match to TRBD1. The CDR3 has 15 amino acids. V lost 4 bases, J lost 4 bases, and 7 bases stayed unmatched. The germline gives CDR1 SGHNT, CDR2 YYREEE (reference sequence). CDR3: CASSKSTGGSYGYTF. The CDR3 DNA is TGTGCCAGCAGCAAATCGACAGGGGGCAGCTATGGCTACACCTTC.

The chain is built from TRBV4-1 and TRBJ1-1; perhaps TRBD1 as D (5 bases). Trimming took 5 bases from V and 4 from J, leaving 17 bases between them. This CDR3 is 15 amino acids long. CDR1 MGHRA and CDR2 YSYEKL come from the germline V gene. CDR3 protein: CASSSNSGGVTEAFF. CDR3 DNA: TGCGCCAGCAGCTCAAATAGCGGGGGAGTCACTGAAGCTTTCTTT.

The chain couples TRBV30 to TRBJ1-1; TRBD1 is a possible D gene (5 bases). Germline V gene sequence: CDR1 GTSNPN, CDR2 SVGIG (reference sequence). The length of the CDR3 is 16 residues. V lost 4 bases and J 1 base, leaving 19 bases between the germline ends. CDR3 in DNA: TGTGCCTGGATCACTACTGGGGGAGCTGCGAACACTGAAGCTTTCTTT. It specifies CAWITTGGAANTEAFF. The entire variable domain, with the rest obtained from reference TRBV30 and TRBJ1-1, is as follows: SQTIHQWPATLVQPVGSPLSLECTVEGTSNPNLYWYRQAAGRGLQLLFYSVGIGQISSEVPQNLSASRPQDRQFILSSKKLLLSDSGFYLCAWITTGGAANTEAFFGQGTRLTVV.

The V call is TRBV11-2, the J call TRBJ2-2; D is unclear. CDR1 is SGHAT, CDR2 FQNNGV, per germline. V lost 8 bases and J lost 0, with 13 bases in between. The CDR3 spans 15 residues. The CDR3 region has the DNA TGTGCCAGCGGACGGACCACATCGAACACCGGGGAGCTGTTTTTT. Residues: CASGRTTSNTGELFF. Full variable domain (outside the CDR3, taken from reference TRBV11-2 and TRBJ2-2): EAGVAQSPRYKIIEKRQSVAFWCNPISGHATLYWYQQILGQGPKLLIQFQNNGVVDDSQLPKDRFSAERLKGVDSTLKIQPAKLEDSAVYLCASGRTTSNTGELFFGEGSRLTVL.

On this clone: The same CDR3 is also encoded by other DNA sequences in this sample. V gene TRBV27 combines with J gene TRBJ2-7, with TRBD2 identical over 10 bases. The CDR3 loop spans 14 amino acids. The V segment lost 2 bases and the J segment 4 bases; nucleotides outside the gene matches: 2. Germline CDR1 and CDR2: MNHEY and SMNVEV (reference sequence). CDR3 DNA: TGTGCCAGCAGTTTAGCTAGCGGGAGTTACGAGCAGTACTTC. This encodes CASSLASGSYEQYF.